A selection of T cell receptor beta chains follows, all from one sample in a study of shared clonotypes between healthy human individuals. Here immunoSEQ multiplex PCR was the method, and the copy in TCRdb shows in-frame clones only, minus some. The profile covers more than 2 million clones, with roughly 95% appearing a single time and 0.9% to 1.4% taken by the ten largest. The sample consisted of naive CD8+ T cells sorted from blood. The receptors were gathered from a young man in good health. Both conserved end residues are trimmed from each CDR3. The size field is filled for only some rows; it gives once, few, many or a size class.

size,V,J,CDR3
.,TRBV5-4,TRBJ2-2,ASSLLAGDTGELF
.,TRBV6-1,TRBJ1-2,ASSVPIRGATNYGYT
once,TRBV6-1,TRBJ1-3,ASSELPRGWDTIY
once,TRBV6-1,TRBJ1-5,ASSAVMAANQPQH
.,TRBV6-5,TRBJ2-3,ASSYNNRATDTQY
.,TRBV9,TRBJ2-7,ASSVGGYSYEQY
once,TRBV18,TRBJ2-2,ASSASSGTGELF
.,TRBV12-5,TRBJ2-3,ASGSPDLVVDTQY
.,TRBV10-1,TRBJ2-7,ASSDPNGSEQY
.,TRBV7-9,TRBJ2-1,ASSLVGNEQF
once,TRBV9,TRBJ2-1,ASSVGSGRALI
.,TRBV6-6,TRBJ1-4,ASSARDSRTNEKLF
once,TRBV7-9,TRBJ2-3,ASSSILVQGYGVDTQY
.,TRBV15,TRBJ2-1,ATSREGSADEQF
once,TRBV11-2,TRBJ2-2,ASSLTPGLASTGELF
.,TRBV25-1,TRBJ2-1,ASSDYLYNEQF
.,TRBV7-8,TRBJ2-3,ASSLGLAGGPRADTQY
.,TRBV4-3,TRBJ1-1,ASSQDRQPNTEAF
.,TRBV10-3,TRBJ2-3,AISESIMGRVDTDTQY
once,TRBV5-4,TRBJ2-2,ASSFKVGTTGELF
.,TRBV4-1,TRBJ2-7,ASSLRDNYEQY
.,TRBV30,TRBJ2-5,AWSVQGFQETQY
.,TRBV27,TRBJ1-5,ASSATLGPQH
.,TRBV13,TRBJ2-7,ASSSGVDEQY
.,TRBV28,TRBJ1-2,ASSLTGINYGYT
.,TRBV4-1,TRBJ2-1,ASSQVLAAGYNEQF
once,TRBV19,TRBJ2-7,ASSGTGGGYEQY
.,TRBV9,TRBJ2-2,ASSPWDRVPGELF
.,TRBV11-2,TRBJ2-7,ASSRGAAYEQY
.,TRBV18,TRBJ2-2,ASSPWGPDGELF
.,TRBV7-2,TRBJ2-7,ASSLKIRGVWEQY